The present TCR beta chain was sequenced within a study of blood T cell repertoires in COVID-19. Profiling relied on immunoSEQ multiplex PCR, and the TCRdb table lists in-frame clones only, not all of them. The sample has roughly 260,000 clones, 87% seen once. Sequencing was carried out using PBMCs or T cells enriched from blood (not recorded which). The clonotype comes from a woman aged 30 to 39 with acute COVID-19.

The CDR3 loop is CASSWGTAANTGELFF. Here the CDR3 DNA reads TGCGCCAGCAGCTGGGGGACAGCAGCGAACACCGGGGAGCTGTTTTTT. V and J are TRBV5-1 and TRBJ2-2; 7 bases are shared with TRBD1. This CDR3 has 16 amino acids. Germline lookup yields CDR1 SGHRS and CDR2 YFSETQ. J was trimmed by 0 bases and V by 3 bases; bases with no gene match: 5.